A single sample is the source of the 10 T cell receptor beta chains below, sequenced in a study of blood T cell repertoires in COVID-19. Sequencing was performed with immunoSEQ multiplex PCR; in TCRdb, only in-frame clones are kept and a portion is missing. Found here are roughly 110,000 clones, about 90% of them singletons; the top ten hold 1% to 1.5%. Sequencing input: peripheral blood. Receptors originate from a woman aged 30 to 39 with acute or convalescent COVID-19.

V usage is TRBV28 and J usage is TRBJ2-7, with 9 bases aligning to TRBD2. The germline gives CDR1 MDHEN, CDR2 SYDVKM. CDR3 size: 16 residues. V shed 3 bases, J shed 7 bases, and the junction held 13 bases outside the gene matches. The CDR3 DNA sequence: TGTGCCAGCAGTTTGGGTGGGCTAGCGGGAAGGGATGAGCAGTACTTC. Translated: CASSLGGLAGRDEQYF. The variable domain in full, completed from reference TRBV28 and TRBJ2-7, reads DVKVTQSSRYLVKRTGEKVFLECVQDMDHENMFWYRQDPGLGLRLIYFSYDVKMKEKGDIPEGYSVSREKKERFSLILESASTNQTSMYLCASSLGGLAGRDEQYFGPGTRLTVT.

The gene calls are TRBV5-1 and TRBJ2-2; TRBD2 matches at 14 bases. Germline V lookup: CDR1 SGHRS, CDR2 YFSETQ. The J segment lost 7 bases and the V segment lost 4 bases, leaving 12 bases of the junction unmatched. The CDR3 has 18 residues. The CDR3 spells CASSRGGLAGGLGGELFF. CDR3 coding DNA: TGCGCCAGCAGCCGGGGAGGACTAGCGGGAGGTCTAGGCGGGGAGCTGTTTTTT.

The chain uses TRBV28 and TRBJ2-7; D is possibly TRBD2 (6 bases). This CDR3 has 12 residues. V gave up 3 bases and J gave up 5 bases, with 8 bases separating them. Germline V gives CDR1 MDHEN, CDR2 SYDVKM. DNA for the CDR3: TGTGCCAGCAGTTTTGGCGGGGACGAGCAGTACTTC. Its protein is CASSFGGDEQYF.

The rearrangement joins TRBV21-1 to TRBJ2-7; TRBD1, the table's D call, was not compared with the DNA. TRBV21-1 is classified as a pseudogene. This CDR3 has 13 residues. CDR3 loop: CASSRQGCDEQYF. The CDR3 nucleotides read TGTGCCAGCAGCAGACAGGGATGTGACGAGCAGTACTTC.

The chain has TRBV6-5 and TRBJ1-2; D is uncertain. The length of the CDR3 is 13 residues. Deletions cut 10 bases from V and 8 bases from J, with 20 bases between. Germline-derived CDR1 and CDR2 are MNHEY and SVGAGI. The CDR3 DNA reads TGTGCCATCCCTTTCGGCGGGGTTCTGGGCTACACCTTC. Protein: CAIPFGGVLGYTF.

The chain carries TRBV27 and TRBJ2-1; 8 nucleotides line up with TRBD2. CDR1 and CDR2 (germline): MNHEY, SMNVEV (reference sequence). Germline trimming cut 4 bases from V and 6 bases from J; bases unmatched to any gene: 14. The CDR3 runs 17 residues. CDR3 DNA: TGTGCCAGCAGTTACACCTCAGTCAGCGGGAGAGTCAATGAGCAGTTCTTC. It encodes CASSYTSVSGRVNEQFF.

This chain joins TRBV27 and TRBJ1-1; possible D gene TRBD1, 5 bases. The CDR3 sequence is 13 residues long. The germline V gene encodes CDR1 MNHEY and CDR2 SMNVEV (reference sequence). Deletions cut 4 bases from V and 5 bases from J, with 11 bases between. As DNA, the CDR3 is TGTGCCAGCAGTTCCTTGGGGCGGACTGAAGCTTTCTTT. Protein sequence: CASSSLGRTEAFF.

The count of this clone is one. The rearrangement joins TRBV7-9 to TRBJ1-4, with unresolved D. The CDR3 consists of 14 residues. Germline V gene data show CDR1 as SEHNR and CDR2 as FQNEAQ (reference sequence). With 1 base removed from V and 4 bases from J, the gap between germline ends came to 7 bases. The CDR3 loop is CASSLGRNNEKLFF. The CDR3 DNA reads as TGTGCCAGCAGCTTAGGGCGGAATAATGAAAAACTGTTTTTT.

The chain joins TRBV3-1 (or the pseudogene TRBV3-2) to TRBJ1-1; 8 nucleotides match TRBD1. V gave up 3 bases and J gave up 8 bases; unmatched junction bases: 5. The CDR3 is made up of 13 amino acids. The germline V gene encodes CDR1 LGHDT and CDR2 YNNKEL (reference sequence). CDR3 nucleotides: TGTGCCAGCAGCCAGGGTGGACAGGGAGAAGCTTTCTTT. Translation: CASSQGGQGEAFF.

This clone was counted a few times. The chain carries TRBV19 and TRBJ2-7, with a weak D call TRBD1 (5 bases). This CDR3 has 15 residues. V gave up 9 bases and J gave up 3 bases, with 21 bases separating them. The germline V gene encodes CDR1 LNHDA and CDR2 SQIVND (reference sequence). CDR3 region: CARNPPPTAYYEQYF. The CDR3 nucleotides are TGTGCCAGAAACCCACCCCCGACAGCCTACTACGAGCAGTACTTC.